This T cell receptor beta chain was obtained from a study of shared clonotypes between healthy human individuals. There are a few counts of this clone. TCRdb's table, derived via immunoSEQ multiplex PCR, lists solely in-frame clones and lacks some. Of some 980,000 clones listed, 60% to 85% are singletons. The CDR3 has 15 residues. Per the germline V gene, CDR1 is SGHDT and CDR2 is YYEEEE. The V gene lost 5 bases and the J gene lost 0 bases, with 11 bases spanning the gap. Sequencing was performed on memory CD4+ T cells sorted from blood. The subset denotes: CD45RA-negative fraction. The clonotype originates from a man between 18 and 29 years old in good health. The chain joins TRBV5-6 to TRBJ1-4, with D hard to call. The CDR3 sequence is CASSRFKATNEKLFF. The CDR3 nucleotides are TGTGCCAGCAGTCGATTTAAGGCAACTAATGAAAAACTGTTTTTT. Full variable domain (rest looked up from reference TRBV5-6 and TRBJ1-4): DAGVTQSPTHLIKTRGQQVTLRCSPKSGHDTVSWYQQALGQGPQFIFQYYEEEERQRGNFPDRFSGHQFPNYSSELNVNALLLGDSALYLCASSRFKATNEKLFFGSGTQLSVL.